Listed below are T cell receptor beta chains from one sample, sequenced in a study of blood T cell repertoires in COVID-19. The table came from immunoSEQ multiplex PCR; TCRdb's copy has only in-frame clones and leaves some out. The sample contains approximately 290,000 clones, approximately 89% of which appear only once. Sequenced: peripheral blood. The receptors derive from a woman aged 55-69 years with acute or convalescent COVID-19. The CDR3 runs from the conserved cysteine through the conserved F or W. A D gene is named only where the DNA matches it firmly. The size field is filled for only some rows; it gives once, few, many or a size class.

v_call: TRBV7-2
j_call: TRBJ1-6
d_call: TRBD1
clone_size: once
cdr3_aa: CASSLGQGFLESPLHF
cdr3_nt: TGTGCCAGCAGTTTGGGACAGGGGTTCTTGGAATCACCCCTCCACTTT

v_call: TRBV5-1
j_call: TRBJ1-5
d_call: .
clone_size: .
cdr3_aa: CASSFDSGNQPQHF
cdr3_nt: TGCGCCAGCAGTTTCGACAGTGGCAATCAGCCCCAGCATTTT

v_call: TRBV6-6
j_call: TRBJ2-1
d_call: TRBD2
clone_size: .
cdr3_aa: CASSAGTSGNMNEQFF
cdr3_nt: TGTGCCAGCAGTGCCGGGACTAGCGGGAATATGAATGAGCAGTTCTTC

v_call: TRBV28
j_call: TRBJ1-3
d_call: TRBD1
clone_size: .
cdr3_aa: CASRPQGADRNTIYF
cdr3_nt: TGTGCCAGCAGGCCTCAGGGGGCCGATCGGAACACCATATATTTT

v_call: TRBV3-1/TRBV3-2
j_call: TRBJ2-2
d_call: TRBD2
clone_size: .
cdr3_aa: CASSRTSGTSTGELFF
cdr3_nt: TGTGCCAGCAGCAGGACTAGCGGCACTTCCACCGGGGAGCTGTTTTTT

v_call: TRBV10-3
j_call: TRBJ1-2
d_call: TRBD1
clone_size: once
cdr3_aa: CAISEPDRAYGYTF
cdr3_nt: TGTGCCATCAGTGAACCCGACAGGGCCTATGGCTACACCTTC

v_call: TRBV18
j_call: TRBJ2-2
d_call: .
clone_size: .
cdr3_aa: CASSPRTAAGELFF
cdr3_nt: TGTGCCAGCTCACCCCGGACAGCAGCCGGGGAGCTGTTTTTT

v_call: TRBV5-1
j_call: TRBJ1-2
d_call: .
clone_size: .
cdr3_aa: CASSPTGQPLNYGYTF
cdr3_nt: TGCGCCAGCAGCCCGACAGGACAGCCACTTAACTATGGCTACACCTTC

v_call: TRBV27
j_call: TRBJ2-7
d_call: .
clone_size: .
cdr3_aa: CASSLVDSYEQYF
cdr3_nt: TGTGCCAGCAGTTTAGTTGACAGCTACGAGCAGTACTTC

v_call: TRBV24-1
j_call: TRBJ2-5
d_call: TRBD2
clone_size: .
cdr3_aa: CATSASGGYQETQYF
cdr3_nt: TGTGCCACCAGTGCCAGCGGGGGGTACCAAGAGACCCAGTACTTC

v_call: TRBV4-1
j_call: TRBJ1-2
d_call: TRBD1
clone_size: .
cdr3_aa: CASSETGSPYGYTF
cdr3_nt: TGCGCCAGCAGCGAGACAGGGTCGCCCTATGGCTACACCTTC

v_call: TRBV9
j_call: TRBJ2-1
d_call: TRBD2
clone_size: .
cdr3_aa: CASSGLAGGYSYNEQFF
cdr3_nt: TGTGCCAGCAGTGGACTAGCGGGGGGGTACTCCTACAATGAGCAGTTCTTC

v_call: TRBV7-2
j_call: TRBJ1-5
d_call: .
clone_size: .
cdr3_aa: CASTPGQNQPQHF
cdr3_nt: TGTGCCAGCACCCCCGGACAGAATCAGCCCCAGCATTTT

v_call: TRBV7-3
j_call: TRBJ2-1
d_call: TRBD2
clone_size: .
cdr3_aa: CASSRKNWGLAGDITYNEQFF
cdr3_nt: TGTGCCAGCAGCCGCAAGAACTGGGGACTAGCGGGGGATATAACCTACAATGAGCAGTTCTTC

v_call: TRBV12-1
j_call: TRBJ2-5
d_call: .
clone_size: .
cdr3_aa: CASSSRTSSQETQYF
cdr3_nt: TGTGCCAGCAGCTCCCGTACTAGCAGCCAAGAGACCCAGTACTTC

v_call: TRBV6-2/TRBV6-3
j_call: TRBJ1-2
d_call: .
clone_size: .
cdr3_aa: CASSQPKPPRVSASSYGYTF
cdr3_nt: TGTGCCAGCAGCCAACCAAAACCCCCACGGGTGTCTGCGAGTAGCTATGGCTACACCTTC

v_call: TRBV4-1
j_call: TRBJ2-7
d_call: .
clone_size: .
cdr3_aa: CASSPTGQVSYEQYF
cdr3_nt: TGCGCCAGCAGCCCCACCGGACAAGTGTCCTACGAGCAGTACTTC

v_call: TRBV24-1
j_call: TRBJ1-1
d_call: .
clone_size: .
cdr3_aa: CATSDLPRVARENTEAFF
cdr3_nt: TGTGCCACCAGTGATTTGCCCCGGGTTGCTCGGGAGAACACTGAAGCTTTCTTT

v_call: TRBV11-2
j_call: TRBJ2-2
d_call: .
clone_size: .
cdr3_aa: CASSLGGPGELFF
cdr3_nt: TGTGCCAGCAGCTTAGGTGGCCCCGGGGAGCTGTTTTTT

v_call: TRBV18
j_call: TRBJ1-5
d_call: TRBD1
clone_size: .
cdr3_aa: CASSQKQGATGQPQHF
cdr3_nt: TGTGCCAGCTCACAAAAACAGGGGGCAACAGGTCAGCCCCAGCATTTT

v_call: TRBV9
j_call: TRBJ2-5
d_call: TRBD2
clone_size: .
cdr3_aa: CASSPAGGTTRETQYF
cdr3_nt: TGTGCCAGCAGCCCAGCGGGGGGGACTACCCGAGAGACCCAGTACTTC

v_call: TRBV21-1
j_call: TRBJ2-2
d_call: .
clone_size: .
cdr3_aa: CASSARREAGTGELFF
cdr3_nt: TGTGCCAGCAGCGCTCGACGAGAAGCGGGGACCGGGGAGCTGTTTTTT

v_call: TRBV5-5
j_call: TRBJ1-4
d_call: .
clone_size: few
cdr3_aa: CASSWGLATNEKLFF
cdr3_nt: TGTGCCAGCAGCTGGGGGCTTGCAACTAATGAAAAACTGTTTTTT

v_call: TRBV18
j_call: TRBJ1-2
d_call: .
clone_size: .
cdr3_aa: CASSAGVSGGYTF
cdr3_nt: TGTGCCAGCTCAGCAGGGGTGTCTGGCGGCTACACCTTC

v_call: TRBV18
j_call: TRBJ2-7
d_call: .
clone_size: .
cdr3_aa: CASSLNTGSPEQYF
cdr3_nt: TGTGCCAGCTCATTGAACACGGGGAGCCCCGAGCAGTACTTC

v_call: TRBV11-2
j_call: TRBJ1-4
d_call: .
clone_size: .
cdr3_aa: CASSPPGQINEKLFF
cdr3_nt: TGTGCCAGCAGCCCCCCCGGACAGATTAATGAAAAACTGTTTTTT

v_call: TRBV18
j_call: TRBJ1-1
d_call: .
clone_size: .
cdr3_aa: CASSDRTLRGTEAFF
cdr3_nt: TGTGCCAGCTCGGATCGGACCCTAAGGGGGACTGAAGCTTTCTTT

v_call: TRBV14
j_call: TRBJ2-1
d_call: TRBD2
clone_size: .
cdr3_aa: CASSQDLRGGNEQFF
cdr3_nt: TGTGCCAGCAGCCAAGATCTGCGGGGGGGGAATGAGCAGTTCTTC

v_call: TRBV10-1
j_call: TRBJ1-1
d_call: .
clone_size: .
cdr3_aa: CASNQQGNTEAFF
cdr3_nt: TGCGCCAGCAACCAACAGGGGAACACTGAAGCTTTCTTT

v_call: TRBV7-8
j_call: TRBJ2-1
d_call: .
clone_size: .
cdr3_aa: CASSLQGSNEQFF
cdr3_nt: TGTGCCAGCAGCTTACAGGGGTCCAATGAGCAGTTCTTC

v_call: TRBV3-1/TRBV3-2
j_call: TRBJ1-6
d_call: .
clone_size: .
cdr3_aa: CASSQGARRDSPLHF
cdr3_nt: TGTGCCAGCAGCCAAGGTGCCCGCCGGGATTCACCCCTCCACTTT

v_call: TRBV11-3
j_call: TRBJ2-7
d_call: .
clone_size: .
cdr3_aa: CASSPRTAEVHEQYF
cdr3_nt: TGTGCCAGCAGCCCCAGGACGGCGGAGGTCCACGAGCAGTACTTC

v_call: TRBV28
j_call: TRBJ1-6
d_call: .
clone_size: .
cdr3_aa: CASSLGAAHYNSPLHF
cdr3_nt: TGTGCCAGCAGTTTAGGGGCGGCCCACTATAATTCACCCCTCCACTTT

v_call: TRBV24-1
j_call: TRBJ2-1
d_call: .
clone_size: .
cdr3_aa: CATSVRSYNEQFF
cdr3_nt: TGTGCCACCAGTGTTCGGTCCTACAATGAGCAGTTCTTC

v_call: TRBV5-4
j_call: TRBJ2-7
d_call: TRBD2
clone_size: .
cdr3_aa: CASSNPTSGRSSEQYF
cdr3_nt: TGTGCCAGCAGCAACCCGACTAGCGGGAGGTCCTCGGAGCAGTACTTC

v_call: TRBV12-3/TRBV12-4
j_call: TRBJ1-6
d_call: .
clone_size: .
cdr3_aa: CASSLRDSPLHF
cdr3_nt: TGTGCCAGCAGTCTCAGGGATTCACCCCTCCACTTT

v_call: TRBV7-8
j_call: TRBJ2-5
d_call: TRBD2
clone_size: .
cdr3_aa: CASSPREAGKTQYF
cdr3_nt: TGTGCCAGCAGCCCTCGGGAGGCCGGGAAGACCCAGTACTTC

v_call: TRBV18
j_call: TRBJ1-2
d_call: .
clone_size: .
cdr3_aa: CASSPGTFSAPSGGYTF
cdr3_nt: TGTGCCAGCTCACCAGGGACATTTTCAGCCCCCTCTGGAGGCTACACCTTC

v_call: TRBV27
j_call: TRBJ2-2
d_call: TRBD2
clone_size: .
cdr3_aa: CASGDFGGSGELFF
cdr3_nt: TGTGCCAGTGGGGACTTCGGGGGGAGCGGGGAGCTGTTTTTT

v_call: TRBV4-1
j_call: TRBJ2-7
d_call: TRBD1
clone_size: .
cdr3_aa: CASSQNRGLGYEQYF
cdr3_nt: TGCGCCAGCAGCCAGAACAGGGGGCTGGGGTACGAGCAGTACTTC

v_call: TRBV5-5
j_call: TRBJ1-3
d_call: TRBD1
clone_size: few
cdr3_aa: CASSLLAGGSGNTIYF
cdr3_nt: TGTGCCAGCAGCTTGTTAGCAGGGGGCTCTGGAAACACCATATATTTT

v_call: TRBV27
j_call: TRBJ2-1
d_call: .
clone_size: .
cdr3_aa: CASSINQGVHYNEQFF
cdr3_nt: TGTGCCAGCAGTATAAATCAAGGGGTCCATTACAATGAGCAGTTCTTC

v_call: TRBV27
j_call: TRBJ2-7
d_call: .
clone_size: .
cdr3_aa: CASRQGGRGYEQYF
cdr3_nt: TGTGCCAGCAGGCAGGGAGGTCGGGGCTACGAGCAGTACTTC

v_call: TRBV2
j_call: TRBJ2-5
d_call: TRBD2
clone_size: .
cdr3_aa: CASGAGGPETQYF
cdr3_nt: TGTGCCAGCGGAGCGGGGGGGCCCGAGACCCAGTACTTC

v_call: TRBV7-2
j_call: TRBJ2-2
d_call: .
clone_size: .
cdr3_aa: CASTPPLAKGGSGELFF
cdr3_nt: TGTGCCAGCACGCCCCCTCTAGCCAAGGGGGGGTCCGGGGAGCTGTTTTTT

v_call: TRBV29-1
j_call: TRBJ2-7
d_call: .
clone_size: .
cdr3_aa: CSVAGSTVPEQYF
cdr3_nt: TGCAGCGTTGCTGGTTCAACAGTTCCCGAGCAGTACTTC

v_call: TRBV6-4
j_call: TRBJ2-1
d_call: TRBD2
clone_size: .
cdr3_aa: CASSVSFLAGTYNEQFF
cdr3_nt: TGTGCCAGCAGTGTTTCCTTCCTAGCGGGAACCTACAATGAGCAGTTCTTC

v_call: TRBV27
j_call: TRBJ1-1
d_call: .
clone_size: .
cdr3_aa: CASSFQGTEAFF
cdr3_nt: TGTGCCAGCAGTTTCCAGGGCACTGAAGCTTTCTTT

v_call: TRBV19
j_call: TRBJ2-1
d_call: .
clone_size: .
cdr3_aa: CASSIGLVDEQFF
cdr3_nt: TGTGCCAGTAGTATTGGGCTTGTAGATGAGCAGTTCTTC

v_call: TRBV7-2
j_call: TRBJ2-2
d_call: TRBD1
clone_size: .
cdr3_aa: CASSGRQGRGSRELFF
cdr3_nt: TGTGCCAGCAGCGGTCGACAGGGGCGCGGGTCCCGGGAGCTGTTTTTT

v_call: TRBV9
j_call: TRBJ2-1
d_call: TRBD1
clone_size: .
cdr3_aa: CASSVGDRGRLNEQFF
cdr3_nt: TGTGCCAGCAGCGTAGGGGACAGGGGGCGCCTCAATGAGCAGTTCTTC

v_call: TRBV10-3
j_call: TRBJ2-1
d_call: .
clone_size: .
cdr3_aa: CAISESVGGRNEQFF
cdr3_nt: TGTGCCATCAGTGAGTCAGTGGGGGGGCGAAATGAGCAGTTCTTC

v_call: TRBV2
j_call: TRBJ1-2
d_call: .
clone_size: .
cdr3_aa: CASSWEGHYGYTF
cdr3_nt: TGTGCCAGCAGCTGGGAGGGCCACTATGGCTACACCTTC

v_call: TRBV24-1
j_call: TRBJ1-5
d_call: .
clone_size: .
cdr3_aa: CATSDPGGGNQPQHF
cdr3_nt: TGTGCCACCAGTGATCCGGGAGGAGGCAATCAGCCCCAGCATTTT

v_call: TRBV25-1
j_call: TRBJ1-2
d_call: .
clone_size: .
cdr3_aa: CASSGQNPMGYTF
cdr3_nt: TGTGCCAGCAGTGGACAGAACCCTATGGGCTACACCTTC

v_call: TRBV28
j_call: TRBJ2-1
d_call: TRBD2
clone_size: .
cdr3_aa: CASSLSAGGDEQFF
cdr3_nt: TGTGCCAGCAGTTTATCCGCGGGGGGGGATGAGCAGTTCTTC

v_call: TRBV6-5
j_call: TRBJ2-7
d_call: TRBD2
clone_size: .
cdr3_aa: CASSYSASGPYEQYF
cdr3_nt: TGTGCCAGCAGTTACTCGGCTAGCGGCCCCTACGAGCAGTACTTC

v_call: TRBV10-3
j_call: TRBJ2-1
d_call: .
clone_size: .
cdr3_aa: CAISTGTYDDNEQFF
cdr3_nt: TGTGCCATCAGCACCGGGACTTACGACGACAATGAGCAGTTCTTC

v_call: TRBV6-6
j_call: TRBJ1-1
d_call: .
clone_size: .
cdr3_aa: CASSVRGFETEAFF
cdr3_nt: TGTGCCAGCAGTGTCAGGGGTTTCGAAACTGAAGCTTTCTTT

v_call: TRBV7-9
j_call: TRBJ2-3
d_call: TRBD1
clone_size: .
cdr3_aa: CASSDRGEADTQYF
cdr3_nt: TGTGCCAGCAGTGACAGGGGGGAAGCAGATACGCAGTATTTT